This note documents a single T cell receptor (beta chain) sequence. This specimen comes from a study of shared T cell receptors in the human thymus. Trimming took 0 bases from V and 1 from J, leaving 13 bases between them. CDR1 MNHEY and CDR2 SVGAGI come from the germline V gene. The CDR3 loop spans 16 amino acids. Sequencing used immunoSEQ multiplex PCR; TCRdb keeps in-frame clones, though not all of them. This sample has over 350,000 clones, with about 95% found just once. Sample: thymocytes. The rearrangement joins TRBV6-5 to TRBJ2-7; no clear D. This sequence originates from a human donor. The CDR3 sequence: CASSYSLWENSYEQYF. DNA for the CDR3: TGTGCCAGCAGTTACTCTTTGTGGGAAAATTCCTACGAGCAGTACTTC.